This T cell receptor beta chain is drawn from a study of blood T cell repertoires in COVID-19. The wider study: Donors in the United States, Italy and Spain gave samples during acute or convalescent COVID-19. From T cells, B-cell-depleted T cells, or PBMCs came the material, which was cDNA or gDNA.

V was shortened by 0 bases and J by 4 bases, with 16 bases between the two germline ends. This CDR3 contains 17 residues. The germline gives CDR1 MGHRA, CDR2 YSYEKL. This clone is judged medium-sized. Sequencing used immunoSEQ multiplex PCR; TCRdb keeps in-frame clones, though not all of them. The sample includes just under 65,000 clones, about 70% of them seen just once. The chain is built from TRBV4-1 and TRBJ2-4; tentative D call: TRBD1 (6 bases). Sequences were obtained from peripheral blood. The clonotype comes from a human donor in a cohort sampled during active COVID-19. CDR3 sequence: CASSQDRAGQGKNIQYF. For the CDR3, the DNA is TGCGCCAGCAGCCAAGATCGCGCAGGGCAGGGGAAAAACATTCAGTACTTC.